A single sample is the source of the 11 T cell receptor beta chains below, sequenced in a study of T-cell memory formation after mild COVID-19. TCRdb analysed the 5' RACE reads with MiXCR anew, one entry per CDR3 protein. The data hold about 170,000 distinct CDR3 sequences, with roughly 13% observed a single time. Sequenced material: PBMCs or a T cell subset sorted from them (not recorded which). These receptors all stem from a man between 18 and 35 years old who had mild COVID-19 (a few samples of this study predate the infection). Cell type and time point are not known.

This clonotype was picked up a small number of times. The chain uses TRBV12-3 or TRBV12-4 and TRBJ1-4; D not resolved. The length of the CDR3 is 15 residues. V was pared by 4 bases and J by 5 bases, with 14 bases between. In DNA, the CDR3 is TGTGCCAGCAGTTCGTACATGGTTGGGAATGAAAAACTGTTTTTT. It codes for CASSSYMVGNEKLFF.

This clonotype was observed at least ten times. The V call is TRBV4-2, the J call TRBJ1-2; the match to TRBD1 covers 8 bases. Losses at the gene ends were 4 bases for V and 0 bases for J; bases not matched to a gene: 10. Germline V gives CDR1 LGHNA, CDR2 YNFKEQ. The CDR3 contains 17 residues. This CDR3 reads CASSPSQGAGANYGYTF. DNA for the CDR3: TGTGCCAGCAGCCCCTCCCAGGGGGCCGGGGCTAACTATGGCTACACCTTC.

The chain links TRBV7-9 to TRBJ2-3; D may correspond to TRBD1 or TRBD2 (5 bases each). CDR1 is SEHNR, CDR2 FQNEAQ, per germline (reference sequence). The CDR3 is made up of 13 amino acids. V dropped 5 bases and J dropped 9 bases, with 15 bases sitting between them. The CDR3 coding sequence is TGTGCCAGCAGCCAACGGGGCCTGACGACGCAGTATTTT. Protein sequence: CASSQRGLTTQYF.

This clonotype was counted ten times or more. The V gene is TRBV5-6, the J gene TRBJ2-1; 13 bases fit TRBD2. The germline CDR1 and CDR2 sequences are SGHDT and YYEEEE. The length of the CDR3 is 18 residues. Trimming removed 0 bases from V and 7 bases from J; junction bases left unmatched: 10. This chain's CDR3 is CASSLVLAGGPRPNEQFF. The DNA for the CDR3 is TGTGCCAGCAGCTTGGTACTAGCGGGGGGGCCGAGACCAAATGAGCAGTTCTTC. Full variable domain (rest looked up from reference TRBV5-6 and TRBJ2-1): DAGVTQSPTHLIKTRGQQVTLRCSPKSGHDTVSWYQQALGQGPQFIFQYYEEEERQRGNFPDRFSGHQFPNYSSELNVNALLLGDSALYLCASSLVLAGGPRPNEQFFGPGTRLTVL.

This clonotype appeared a few times. The chain couples TRBV9 to TRBJ1-2; D gene uncertain. The CDR3 is made up of 13 amino acids. Trimming cost V 1 base and J 8 bases, with 12 bases left between them. Germline CDR1 SGDLS, CDR2 YYNGEE. CDR3: CASSVSALAGYTF. The CDR3 nucleotides are TGTGCCAGCAGCGTATCAGCGTTGGCGGGCTACACCTTC.

This clonotype has only a few counts. This could be a read error, since a much larger clone is one nucleotide away. This sequence joins TRBV5-1 and TRBJ2-1; tentative D call: TRBD2 (5 bases). V dropped 2 bases and J dropped 12 bases, with 15 bases sitting between them. There are 13 residues in the CDR3. From germline, CDR1 is SGHRS and CDR2 YFSETQ. CDR3: CASSLTEPRGQFF. The CDR3 DNA follows: TGCGCCAGCAGCTTAACTGAGCCTCGGGGGCAGTTCTTC.

The chain uses TRBV4-1 and TRBJ1-2; 7 bases are shared with TRBD1. The CDR3 has 14 residues. Germline values: CDR1 MGHRA, CDR2 YSYEKL. V trimming: 7 bases; J trimming: 3 bases; junction bases outside the gene matches: 8. CDR3 region: CASNLMQGDYGYTF. The DNA for the CDR3 is TGCGCCAGCAACCTAATGCAGGGGGACTATGGCTACACCTTC.

The CDR3, as DNA: TGTGCCAGCAGCCCTAGCAGGAGCTCTGGAAACACCATATATTTT. Protein: CASSPSRSSGNTIYF. This chain connects TRBV7-2 to TRBJ1-3, with D hard to call. The V gene's germline CDR1 is SGHTA and CDR2 FQGNSA. Trimming took 5 bases from V and 0 from J, leaving 11 bases between them. The length of the CDR3 is 15 residues.

The chain links TRBV29-1 to TRBJ2-5; TRBD1 matches 7 bases. CDR3 length: 16 amino acids. V shed 4 bases, J shed 2 bases, and the junction held 13 bases outside the gene matches. Germline V lookup: CDR1 SQVTM, CDR2 ANQGSEA. CDR3 DNA: TGCAGCGTTGGACCTTCGACAGGGAAGGTTCAAGAGACCCAGTACTTC. Its translation is CSVGPSTGKVQETQYF.

This chain uses TRBV2 with TRBJ2-5; possible D gene TRBD2, 6 bases. Trimming pared 8 bases from V and 2 bases from J, leaving 12 bases between. This CDR3 is built from 13 residues. Germline V gives CDR1 SNHLY, CDR2 FYNNEI. The CDR3 protein is CASGGVPQETQYF. The CDR3 coding sequence is TGTGCCAGCGGCGGGGTCCCTCAAGAGACCCAGTACTTC.

V usage is TRBV7-8 and J usage is TRBJ2-7; TRBD1 matches at 10 bases. The junction had 6 bases not matched to a gene; V was cut back by 3 bases and J by 4 bases. Per the germline V gene, CDR1 is SGHVS and CDR2 is FQNEAQ. The CDR3 is 15 amino acids. CDR3 bases: TGTGCCAGCAGCTTCCCCGGGACAGGGGCGTACGAGCAGTACTTC. Amino acids: CASSFPGTGAYEQYF. Full variable domain (outside the CDR3, taken from reference TRBV7-8 and TRBJ2-7): GAGVSQSPRYKVAKRGQDVALRCDPISGHVSLFWYQQALGQGPEFLTYFQNEAQLDKSGLPSDRFFAERPEGSVSTLKIQRTQQEDSAVYLCASSFPGTGAYEQYFGPGTRLTVT.